This T cell receptor (beta chain) was documented in a study of blood T cell repertoires in COVID-19. Study in general: Sites in the United States, Italy and Spain provided acute and convalescent COVID-19 samples.

As handled by the study authors: Amplified reference gene primers provided the basis for estimating nucleated cell counts. Repertoires were generated with immunoSEQ multiplex PCR, while TCRdb's copy carries only in-frame clones and drops some. V and J calls plus clone size are reproduced from that table; the DNA served to infer D and trimming. The table has approximately 240,000 clones, nearly 90% seen once. The sequencing input was peripheral blood. The receptor was isolated from a woman aged 40-49 years who had recovered from COVID-19.

In nucleotides, the CDR3 is TGTGCCTCGAGGACAGGGACTGAAGCTTTCTTT. Residues: CASRTGTEAFF. The chain recombines TRBV10-3 with TRBJ1-1; 8 nucleotides align to TRBD1. This CDR3 is 11 amino acids long. The J segment lost 5 bases and the V segment lost 11 bases, leaving 4 bases of the junction unmatched. The germline CDR1 and CDR2 sequences are ENHRY and SYGVKD.